Each of the 10 T cell receptor beta chains below was sequenced from the same sample in a study of shared clonotypes between healthy human individuals. The repertoire was sequenced with immunoSEQ multiplex PCR; TCRdb's copy has only in-frame clones and lacks some. The sample has approximately 530,000 clones, almost 97% seen once. Sequencing used naive CD4+ T cells sorted from blood. Subset here: CD45RA+ positively selected. Receptors were obtained from a young woman in good health.

The chain recombines TRBV28 with TRBJ2-5, with 8 bases matching TRBD1. Judging by the DNA end, TRBJ2-7 fits better; the J call may be wrong. CDR3 length: 16 amino acids. In germline, CDR1 is MDHEN, CDR2 SYDVKM. The CDR3 here is CASRDTVSGGFHEQYF. CDR3 nucleotides: TGTGCCAGCAGGGACACGGTTTCAGGGGGCTTCCACGAGCAGTACTTC.

This chain links TRBV27 with TRBJ2-7, with 9 bases fitting TRBD1. CDR1 MNHEY and CDR2 SMNVEV come from the germline V gene (reference sequence). The J segment lost 6 bases and the V segment lost 7 bases, leaving 10 bases of the junction unmatched. There are 14 residues in the CDR3. CDR3 sequence: CASTPLGTGSEQYF. The CDR3 nucleotides are TGTGCCAGCACCCCCCTTGGGACAGGGAGCGAGCAGTACTTC.

J is TRBJ2-7 and V is TRBV28, with 7 bases matching TRBD1. V dropped 5 bases and J dropped 0; count of bases not matched to a gene: 7. The CDR3 contains 15 residues. Germline-derived CDR1 and CDR2 are MDHEN and SYDVKM. CDR3 DNA: TGTGCCAGCAGTACGACAGGGTTCGGCTCCTACGAGCAGTACTTC. This encodes CASSTTGFGSYEQYF. The entire variable domain, with the rest obtained from reference TRBV28 and TRBJ2-7, is as follows: DVKVTQSSRYLVKRTGEKVFLECVQDMDHENMFWYRQDPGLGLRLIYFSYDVKMKEKGDIPEGYSVSREKKERFSLILESASTNQTSMYLCASSTTGFGSYEQYFGPGTRLTVT.

The rearrangement joins TRBV18 to TRBJ2-7; D not resolved. The CDR3 has 14 amino acids. Trimming cost V 2 bases and J 0 bases, with 8 bases left between them. The germline CDR1 and CDR2 sequences are KGHSH and LQKENI. The CDR3 is CASSPITSSYEQYF. The DNA of the CDR3 is TGTGCCAGCTCACCAATCACAAGCTCCTACGAGCAGTACTTC.

The chain joins TRBV6-6 to TRBJ2-1, with D possibly being TRBD2 (5 bases). The V and J ends lost 5 bases and 9 bases respectively, with 11 bases between them. Germline V gene lookup returns CDR1 MNHNY and CDR2 SVGAGI (reference sequence). The CDR3 runs to 12 residues. CDR3 DNA: TGTGCCAGCAGTAACGAGGGTTTTGAGCAGTTCTTC. Amino acids: CASSNEGFEQFF.

This chain links TRBV19 with TRBJ1-3; TRBD1 aligns across 7 bases. V was clipped by 4 bases and J by 0 bases; unmatched bases: 6. This CDR3 has 16 amino acids. CDR1 and CDR2 from the germline V gene are LNHDA and SQIVND (reference sequence). DNA of the CDR3: TGTGCCAGTAGTACGCATCGACAGGGCTCTGGAAACACCATATATTTT. Translation gives CASSTHRQGSGNTIYF.

The chain is built from TRBV6-4 and TRBJ1-2; 11 nucleotides agree with TRBD1. V lost 3 bases to trimming and J lost 8 bases; unmatched junction nucleotides: 5. The germline CDR1 and CDR2 sequences are MRHNA and SNTAGT. The CDR3 contains 14 residues. This chain's CDR3 is CASSESDRGRGYTF. The CDR3 nucleotides are TGTGCCAGCAGTGAATCGGACAGGGGGCGCGGCTACACCTTC.

The CDR3 loop reads CASSGQGLSGETQYF. DNA for the CDR3: TGTGCCAGCAGTGGACAGGGCTTAAGTGGAGAGACCCAGTACTTC. The rearrangement joins TRBV6-1 to TRBJ2-5; TRBD1 matches 7 bases. J lost 4 bases, V lost 4 bases, and 9 bases had no gene match. This CDR3 region has 15 residues. CDR1 and CDR2 from the germline V gene are MNHNS and SASEGT.

This chain uses TRBV11-2 with TRBJ2-7; no clear D. Germline values: CDR1 SGHAT, CDR2 FQNNGV. This CDR3 region has 13 residues. V shed 5 bases and J shed 8 bases, with 16 bases lying between them. CDR3 nucleotide sequence: TGTGCCAGCAGCCAAGAAAAGGCTGGGAAGCAGTACTTC. Translated, it gives CASSQEKAGKQYF. The full variable domain, completed using reference TRBV11-2 and TRBJ2-7, is EAGVAQSPRYKIIEKRQSVAFWCNPISGHATLYWYQQILGQGPKLLIQFQNNGVVDDSQLPKDRFSAERLKGVDSTLKIQPAKLEDSAVYLCASSQEKAGKQYFGPGTRLTVT.

The rearrangement links TRBV11-2 to TRBJ1-4; 9 bases map to TRBD1. The CDR3 loop spans 16 amino acids. The ends lost 1 base at V and 5 bases at J; junction bases unmatched: 5. The germline V gene encodes CDR1 SGHAT and CDR2 FQNNGV. Written as DNA, the CDR3 is TGTGCCAGCAGCTTAGGGTTTGGGACAGGGAATGAAAAACTGTTTTTT. Protein sequence: CASSLGFGTGNEKLFF.